This TCR beta chain emerged from a study of T cell repertoires in cytomegalovirus infection. About the research overall: Shared public TCR beta signatures pointed to both CMV infection and a matching HLA type. Study-level points and caveats: HLA-C-restricted, CMV-specific TCR beta clonotypes were dominant ex vivo. Using cumulative public TCR beta family frequency, the authors identified those who carried CMV together with the relevant HLA.

Each CDR3 protein is one row after TCRdb ran MiXCR on the reads. This sample has approximately 180,000 distinct CDR3 sequences, with 8.5% to 10% found just once. There are many counts of this clonotype. Its antigen is not known. Germline loops: CDR1 LNHDA, CDR2 SQIVND (reference sequence). This CDR3 is 16 amino acids long. V dropped 5 bases and J dropped 2; count of bases not matched to a gene: 4. V and J are TRBV19 and TRBJ2-3; 13 bases map to TRBD2. The sequenced sample consisted of PBMCs. The sequence derives from a human donor in good health (CMV status not recorded). Some clones in this sample may be carry-over from other donors' samples. DNA for the CDR3: TGTGCCAGTAGTGCGGGACTAGCGGGACCCACAGATACGCAGTATTTT. It encodes CASSAGLAGPTDTQYF.